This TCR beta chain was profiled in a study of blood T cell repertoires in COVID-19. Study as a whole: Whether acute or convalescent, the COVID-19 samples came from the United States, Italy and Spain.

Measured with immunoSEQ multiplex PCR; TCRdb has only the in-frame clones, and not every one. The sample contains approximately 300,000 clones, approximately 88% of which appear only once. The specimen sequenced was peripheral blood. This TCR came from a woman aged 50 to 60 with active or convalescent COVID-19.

The CDR3 is CAWSVNRAYEQYF. The CDR3 DNA reads TGTGCCTGGAGTGTAAACAGGGCCTACGAGCAGTACTTC. The gene calls are TRBV30 and TRBJ2-7; D might be TRBD1 (6 bases). This CDR3 contains 13 residues. Deletions cut 0 bases from V and 2 bases from J, with 8 bases between. Germline loops: CDR1 GTSNPN, CDR2 SVGIG (reference sequence). The variable domain in full, completed from reference TRBV30 and TRBJ2-7, reads SQTIHQWPATLVQPVGSPLSLECTVEGTSNPNLYWYRQAAGRGLQLLFYSVGIGQISSEVPQNLSASRPQDRQFILSSKKLLLSDSGFYLCAWSVNRAYEQYFGPGTRLTVT.